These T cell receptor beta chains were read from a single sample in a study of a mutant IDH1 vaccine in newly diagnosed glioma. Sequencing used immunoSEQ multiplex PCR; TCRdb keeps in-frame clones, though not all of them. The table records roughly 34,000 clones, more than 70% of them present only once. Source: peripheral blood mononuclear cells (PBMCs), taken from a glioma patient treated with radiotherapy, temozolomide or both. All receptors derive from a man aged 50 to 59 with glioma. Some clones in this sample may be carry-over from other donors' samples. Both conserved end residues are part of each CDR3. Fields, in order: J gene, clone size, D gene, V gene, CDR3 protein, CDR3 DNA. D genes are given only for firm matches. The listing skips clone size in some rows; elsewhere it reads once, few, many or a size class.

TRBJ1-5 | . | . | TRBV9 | CASSPSSGNQPQHF | TGTGCCAGCAGCCCCAGCTCAGGGAATCAGCCCCAGCATTTT
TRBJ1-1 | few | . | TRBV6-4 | CASSSQLNTEAFF | TGTGCCAGCAGTTCACAGTTGAACACTGAAGCTTTCTTT
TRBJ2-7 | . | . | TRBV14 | CASSRLDKWTYEQYF | TGTGCCAGCAGCCGGTTGGACAAATGGACCTACGAGCAGTACTTC
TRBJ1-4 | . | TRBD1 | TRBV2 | CASSPGTGATNEKLFF | TGTGCCAGCAGTCCCGGGACAGGGGCTACTAATGAAAAACTGTTTTTT
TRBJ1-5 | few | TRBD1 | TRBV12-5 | CASGSPEQGAQPQHF | TGTGCTAGTGGTTCCCCCGAACAGGGGGCTCAGCCCCAGCATTTT
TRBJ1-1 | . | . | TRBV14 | CASSPFYTEAFF | TGTGCCAGCAGCCCTTTTTACACTGAAGCTTTCTTT
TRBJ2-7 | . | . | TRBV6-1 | CASGVSLDYEQYF | TGTGCCAGCGGAGTGAGTCTTGACTACGAGCAGTACTTC
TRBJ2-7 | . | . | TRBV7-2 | CASSLGLMSYEQYF | TGTGCCAGCAGCTTAGGACTAATGTCCTACGAGCAGTACTTC
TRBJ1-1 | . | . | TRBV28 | CASSSTGQQGTEAFF | TGTGCCAGCAGTTCTACAGGGCAGCAGGGCACTGAAGCTTTCTTT
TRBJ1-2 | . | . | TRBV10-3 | CAITRGLFYGYTF | TGTGCCATCACGAGGGGACTGTTCTATGGCTACACCTTC
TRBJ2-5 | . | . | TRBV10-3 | CAMSIDQETQYF | TGTGCCATGTCCATAGACCAAGAGACCCAGTACTTC
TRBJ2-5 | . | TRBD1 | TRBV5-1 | CASSSYGTGVETQYF | TGCGCCAGCAGCTCTTACGGGACAGGGGTAGAGACCCAGTACTTC
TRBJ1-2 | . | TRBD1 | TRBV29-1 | CSVVGAGGTGGYTF | TGCAGCGTTGTAGGGGCAGGGGGGACGGGTGGCTACACCTTC
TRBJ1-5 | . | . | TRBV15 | CATSRENQPQHF | TGTGCCACCAGCAGAGAAAATCAGCCCCAGCATTTT
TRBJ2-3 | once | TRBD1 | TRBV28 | CASRPRGRADTQYF | TGTGCCAGCCGGCCCAGGGGGCGAGCAGATACGCAGTATTTT
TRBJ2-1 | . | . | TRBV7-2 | CASSLVGVYNEQFF | TGTGCCAGCAGCTTAGTAGGGGTCTACAATGAGCAGTTCTTC
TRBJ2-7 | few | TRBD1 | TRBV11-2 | CASSLDRVTYEQYF | TGTGCCAGCAGCCTGGACAGGGTCACCTACGAGCAGTACTTC
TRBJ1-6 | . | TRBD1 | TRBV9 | CASSPRTGTNSPLHF | TGTGCCAGCAGCCCCCGGACAGGGACGAATTCACCCCTCCACTTT
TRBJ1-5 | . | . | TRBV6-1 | CASSATGAYQPQHF | TGTGCCAGCAGTGCGACAGGTGCCTATCAGCCCCAGCATTTT
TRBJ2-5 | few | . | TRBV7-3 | CASSPQVSRTETQYF | TGTGCCAGCAGCCCCCAAGTTAGTAGAACGGAGACCCAGTACTTC
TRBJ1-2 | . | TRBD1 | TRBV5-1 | CASSYGTGDSYTF | TGCGCCAGCAGTTACGGGACAGGGGATAGCTACACCTTC
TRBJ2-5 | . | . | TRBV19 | CASSIGGSRETQYF | TGTGCCAGTAGTATAGGGGGTTCGCGAGAGACCCAGTACTTC
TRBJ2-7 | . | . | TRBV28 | CASSHLGKPLEQYF | TGTGCCAGCAGTCACCTCGGGAAACCACTCGAGCAGTACTTC
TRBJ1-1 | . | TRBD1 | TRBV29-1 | CSFRTGGTEAFF | TGCAGCTTCCGGACAGGTGGGACTGAAGCTTTCTTT
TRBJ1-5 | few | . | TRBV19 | CASSIVADQPQHF | TGTGCCAGTAGTATAGTGGCTGATCAGCCCCAGCATTTT
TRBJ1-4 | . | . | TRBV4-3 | CASSQAALATNEKLFF | TGCGCCAGCAGCCAAGCGGCACTTGCAACTAATGAAAAACTGTTTTTT
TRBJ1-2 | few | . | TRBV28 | CASSPSEYYGYTF | TGTGCCAGCAGCCCTTCAGAGTACTATGGCTACACCTTC
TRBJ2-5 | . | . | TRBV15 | CATSRDAKETQYF | TGTGCCACCAGCAGAGATGCCAAAGAGACCCAGTACTTC
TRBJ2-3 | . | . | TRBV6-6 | CASSYSGGAGDTQYF | TGTGCCAGCAGTTACTCAGGGGGAGCTGGAGATACGCAGTATTTT
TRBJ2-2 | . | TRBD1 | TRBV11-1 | CASSTQGAGELFF | TGTGCCAGCAGCACTCAGGGGGCCGGGGAGCTGTTTTTT
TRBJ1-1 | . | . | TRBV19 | CASSIARGGGAFF | TGTGCCAGTAGTATAGCCAGGGGAGGGGGAGCTTTCTTT
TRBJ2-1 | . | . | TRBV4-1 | CASSKGTAYNEQFF | TGCGCCAGCAGCAAAGGGACTGCCTACAATGAGCAGTTCTTC
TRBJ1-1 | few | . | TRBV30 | CAWSVADEAFF | TGTGCCTGGAGTGTTGCCGATGAGGCTTTCTTT
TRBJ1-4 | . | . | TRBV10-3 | CAISDRDQTTNEKLFF | TGTGCCATCAGTGACCGAGATCAGACAACTAATGAAAAACTGTTTTTT
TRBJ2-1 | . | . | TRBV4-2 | CASSQEEGTGEQFF | TGTGCCAGCAGCCAAGAGGAGGGCACGGGAGAGCAGTTCTTC
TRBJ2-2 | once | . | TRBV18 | CASSPTRESGELFF | TGTGCCAGCTCCCCAACACGGGAATCCGGGGAGCTGTTTTTT
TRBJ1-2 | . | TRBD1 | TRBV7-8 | CASSLDFRDREGYGYTF | TGTGCCAGCAGCTTGGATTTCCGGGACAGGGAAGGCTATGGCTACACCTTC
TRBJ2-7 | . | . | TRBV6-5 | CASSAAGQQYF | TGTGCCAGCAGCGCGGCAGGTCAGCAGTACTTC
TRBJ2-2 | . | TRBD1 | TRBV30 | CAWRTGGTTGELFF | TGTGCCTGGAGGACAGGGGGAACCACCGGGGAGCTGTTTTTT
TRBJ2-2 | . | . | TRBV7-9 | CASKRPGNTGELFF | TGTGCCAGCAAAAGACCTGGAAACACCGGGGAGCTGTTTTTT
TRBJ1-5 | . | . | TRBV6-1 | CASSGGFGRQASNQPQHF | TGTGCCAGCAGTGGGGGATTCGGACGACAGGCCAGCAATCAGCCCCAGCATTTT
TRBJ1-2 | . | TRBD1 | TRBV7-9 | CASSRTGERYTF | TGTGCCAGCAGCCGGACAGGGGAACGCTACACCTTC
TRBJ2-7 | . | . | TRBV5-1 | CASSPQGTGDEQYF | TGCGCCAGCAGCCCCCAGGGGACGGGGGACGAGCAGTACTTC
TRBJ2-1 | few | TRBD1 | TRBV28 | CASSSPTGGGLGGFREQFF | TGTGCCAGCAGTTCCCCGACAGGGGGCGGACTAGGCGGGTTTCGGGAGCAGTTCTTC
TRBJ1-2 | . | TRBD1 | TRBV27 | CASSFNPGQQGYTF | TGTGCCAGCAGTTTCAACCCGGGACAGCAGGGCTACACCTTC
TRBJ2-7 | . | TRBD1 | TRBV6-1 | CASGSGTGRPYEQYF | TGTGCCAGCGGCTCCGGGACAGGGAGGCCCTACGAGCAGTACTTC
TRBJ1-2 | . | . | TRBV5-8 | CASSLRDLLANYGYTF | TGTGCCAGCAGCTTAAGGGACCTGTTAGCTAACTATGGCTACACCTTC
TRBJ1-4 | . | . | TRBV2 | CASKGGTVEKLFF | TGTGCCAGCAAGGGTGGGACCGTGGAAAAACTGTTTTTT
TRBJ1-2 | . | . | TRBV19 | CASIPSGQPYYGYTF | TGTGCCAGTATCCCCTCCGGACAGCCTTACTATGGCTACACCTTC
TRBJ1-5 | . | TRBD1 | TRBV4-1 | CASSQNSGVQGQPQHF | TGCGCCAGCAGCCAAAACTCAGGGGTACAGGGGCAGCCCCAGCATTTT
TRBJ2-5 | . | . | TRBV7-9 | CASSLGARGLETQYF | TGTGCCAGCAGCTTAGGAGCACGGGGCTTGGAGACCCAGTACTTC
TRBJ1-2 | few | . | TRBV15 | CATSSRRLNYGYTF | TGTGCCACCAGTTCCCGAAGGTTAAACTATGGCTACACCTTC
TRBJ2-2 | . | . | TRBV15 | CATSRDKGPGNTGELFF | TGTGCCACCAGCAGAGATAAAGGGCCGGGGAACACCGGGGAGCTGTTTTTT
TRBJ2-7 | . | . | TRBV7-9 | CASSSDPPSSYEQYF | TGTGCCAGCAGCTCGGATCCCCCCAGCTCCTACGAGCAGTACTTC
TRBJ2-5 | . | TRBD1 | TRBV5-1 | CASSPAGGEETQYF | TGCGCCAGCAGCCCTGCAGGGGGCGAAGAGACCCAGTACTTC
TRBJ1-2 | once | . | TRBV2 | CASSQQGPGYTF | TGTGCCAGCAGTCAACAGGGCCCCGGCTACACCTTC
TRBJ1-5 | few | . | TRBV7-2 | CASSLDTKPQHF | TGTGCCAGCAGCTTAGATACAAAACCCCAGCATTTT
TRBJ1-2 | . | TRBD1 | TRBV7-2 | CASSRTGGGYTF | TGTGCCAGCAGTCGGACAGGGGGTGGCTACACCTTC
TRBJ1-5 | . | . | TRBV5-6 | CASSLDREEPQHF | TGTGCCAGCAGCTTGGACCGGGAAGAGCCCCAGCATTTT